The 4 T cell receptor beta chains below come from one sample, sequenced in a study of blood T cells in healthy people across ages. A second about 6 to 11 cycle PCR used barcoded and J-beta primers. TCRdb ran MiXCR on the 5' RACE reads and lists one entry per CDR3 protein. The sample contains nearly 800,000 distinct CDR3 sequences, about 61% of which appear only once. Sequences were obtained from blood. Receptor source: a man aged 35 to 55 in good health.

V usage is TRBV7-3 and J usage is TRBJ2-1, with a tentative D call TRBD1 (6 bases). Germline CDR1 and CDR2: SGHTA and FQGTGA. This CDR3 has 13 residues. V lost 6 bases, J lost 9 bases, and 15 bases lay in between. Here the CDR3 reads CASSIVGAGEQFF. The CDR3 nucleotides are TGTGCCAGCAGTATTGTGGGGGCCGGTGAGCAGTTCTTC.

J is TRBJ2-1 and V is TRBV7-9; 8 positions agree with TRBD2. CDR1 SEHNR and CDR2 FQNEAQ come from the germline V gene (reference sequence). The CDR3 runs to 15 residues. V gave up 5 bases and J gave up 6 bases; unmatched junction bases: 9. The CDR3: CASSLTSGWANEQFF. CDR3 nucleotides: TGTGCCAGCAGCCTTACTAGCGGATGGGCCAATGAGCAGTTCTTC.

This clonotype was detected ten times or more. This chain uses TRBV3-1 with TRBJ2-3, with D uncertain. Germline CDR1 and CDR2: LGHDT and YNNKEL (reference sequence). Deletions cut 1 base from V and 0 bases from J, with 2 bases between. The CDR3 runs 13 residues. The DNA for the CDR3 is TGTGCCAGCAGCCAAGCTAGCACAGATACGCAGTATTTT. Its protein is CASSQASTDTQYF.

The chain uses TRBV7-2 and TRBJ2-2; 10 bases are shared with TRBD2. The CDR3 is made up of 19 amino acids. CDR1 and CDR2 from the germline V gene are SGHTA and FQGNSA. The J segment lost 4 bases and the V segment lost 1 base, leaving 12 bases of the junction unmatched. The CDR3 sequence: CASSLERGLARVRTGELFF. The DNA of the CDR3 is TGTGCCAGCAGCTTAGAACGGGGACTAGCGCGGGTTCGCACCGGGGAGCTGTTTTTT.